This paragraph covers one T cell receptor beta chain sequence. Trimming shortened V by 4 bases and J by 2 bases, and 13 bases separated the two germline ends. The CDR3 is made up of 14 amino acids. Germline-derived CDR1 and CDR2 are SGDLS and YYNGEE. Produced via immunoSEQ multiplex PCR; TCRdb's table is partial and in-frame only. The table lists over 60,000 clones, approximately 87% of them singletons. Time point: blood 4 weeks post-SBRT, at nephrectomy. The treatment denotes: 15 Gy SBRT to primary tumor, nephrectomy 4 weeks later. Nephrectomy followed 15 Gy stereotactic body radiation by 4 weeks. Radiation-treated patients gave blood at baseline, week 2 and week 4. This entry belongs to a study of radiation and T cells in renal cell carcinoma.

The origin of this receptor is a woman aged 55-69 years with renal cell carcinoma. The chain has TRBV9 and TRBJ2-7; weak D call: TRBD1 (6 bases). Specimen: blood, collected from a patient whose treatment included radiotherapy and nephrectomy. The CDR3 nucleotides are TGTGCCAGCAGCCCCCCCAACAGGGCCTACGAGCAGTACTTC. It encodes CASSPPNRAYEQYF.